A single sample is the source of the 24 T cell receptor beta chains below, sequenced in a study of identical twins. MiXCR, applied by TCRdb to the 5' RACE reads, yields one record per CDR3 protein. The sample gives 1.5 million to 2 million distinct CDR3 sequences, about 31% of which show up once; about 0.27% is in the top ten. Input material: cord blood. These receptors all come from a newborn girl in good health.

In DNA, the CDR3 is TGTGCCAGCAGTCGGACTAGCCTCTCCTACGAGCAGTACTTC. It yields the protein CASSRTSLSYEQYF. This chain connects TRBV6-2 or TRBV6-3 to TRBJ2-7, with 8 nucleotides matching TRBD2. V shed 5 bases and J 0 bases; nucleotides not matched to a gene: 3. The CDR3 consists of 14 residues. Germline values: CDR1 MNHEY, CDR2 SVGEGT.

The sample holds one count of this clonotype. This chain uses TRBV9 with TRBJ2-7; D gene uncertain. Germline-derived CDR1 and CDR2 are SGDLS and YYNGEE. This CDR3 spans 16 amino acids. Trimming removed 3 bases at V and 4 bases at J, with 20 bases between. CDR3 loop: CASSAVRRTRSYEQYF. Here the CDR3 DNA reads TGTGCCAGCAGCGCCGTCAGACGAACAAGGTCGTACGAGCAGTACTTC.

The rearrangement uses TRBV9 and TRBJ2-1; 7 nucleotides match TRBD2. The CDR3 has 17 residues. CDR1 is SGDLS, CDR2 YYNGEE, per germline. The ends lost 0 bases at V and 4 bases at J; junction bases unmatched: 10. The CDR3 spells CASSVVSGLAVYNEQFF. CDR3 in DNA: TGTGCCAGCAGCGTAGTTTCTGGGCTAGCGGTATACAATGAGCAGTTCTTC.

This clonotype came up a few times. The V gene is TRBV25-1, the J gene TRBJ1-1; D is perhaps TRBD1 (5 bases). This CDR3 comprises 13 residues. V gave up 4 bases and J gave up 5 bases, with 11 bases separating them. From germline, CDR1 is MGHDK and CDR2 SYGVNS. CDR3 bases: TGTGCCAGCAGTGGCAGGGTGGTTACTGAAGCTTTCTTT. It codes for CASSGRVVTEAFF.

This clonotype was observed a few times. The CDR3 sequence: CAISDIGAGGTPYEQYF. Written as DNA, the CDR3 is TGTGCCATCAGTGATATTGGGGCCGGAGGGACCCCCTACGAGCAGTACTTC. The rearrangement joins TRBV10-3 to TRBJ2-7; possible D gene TRBD2, 6 bases. This CDR3 spans 17 amino acids. The germline gives CDR1 ENHRY, CDR2 SYGVKD. Trimming removed 3 bases at V and 2 bases at J, with 20 bases between.

This clonotype was observed a handful of times. The chain recombines TRBV5-1 with TRBJ2-2; TRBD2 matches 8 bases. The CDR3 covers 14 residues. Germline loops: CDR1 SGHRS, CDR2 YFSETQ. V was clipped by 5 bases and J by 5 bases; unmatched bases: 5. CDR3 in amino acids: CASRPPSGTGELFF. CDR3 coding DNA: TGCGCCAGCAGACCGCCTAGCGGGACCGGGGAGCTGTTTTTT.

J is TRBJ2-5 and V is TRBV5-1, with D maybe TRBD2 (6 bases). The CDR3 consists of 12 residues. Germline V CDR1 and CDR2: SGHRS, YFSETQ. Between the trimmed V and J ends, which lost 6 bases and 5 bases, there was a span of 11 bases. CDR3 amino acids: CASTRETETQYF. CDR3 coding DNA: TGCGCCAGCACCCGGGAGACGGAGACCCAGTACTTC.

This rearrangement joins TRBV3-1 to TRBJ2-3, with 7 bases matching TRBD2. The CDR3 extends over 19 amino acids. With V trimmed by 2 bases and J by 0 bases, 14 bases remained unmatched. Germline-derived CDR1 and CDR2 are LGHDT and YNNKEL (reference sequence). For the CDR3, the DNA is TGTGCCAGCAGCCAACTCCCATCGGGACTACCTCCTAGCACAGATACGCAGTATTTT. Translated: CASSQLPSGLPPSTDTQYF.

CDR3 loop: CASSGLAGNRTGELFF. As DNA, the CDR3 is TGTGCCAGCAGTGGACTAGCGGGAAATCGCACCGGGGAGCTGTTTTTT. The rearrangement links TRBV28 to TRBJ2-2; 12 bases agree with TRBD2. Germline V gene data show CDR1 as MDHEN and CDR2 as SYDVKM. The CDR3 runs 16 residues. Unmatched junction bases numbered 5, after V lost 5 bases and J lost 4 bases.

The chain carries TRBV28 and TRBJ1-5, with a possible D match to TRBD1 (5 bases). Germline loops: CDR1 MDHEN, CDR2 SYDVKM. This CDR3 has 14 amino acids. Trimming pared 3 bases from V and 7 bases from J, leaving 13 bases between. Here the CDR3 DNA reads TGTGCCAGCAGTTTCGGTTGGGGACGGCAGCCCCAGCATTTT. Amino acids: CASSFGWGRQPQHF.

The V and J genes are TRBV20-1 and TRBJ1-2; tentative D call: TRBD1 (5 bases). The germline V gene has CDR1 DFQATT and CDR2 SNEGSKA (reference sequence). The CDR3 runs to 13 residues. V lost 3 bases to trimming and J lost 2 bases, with 10 bases between them. CDR3 in DNA: TGCAGTGCTAGGTCGGGACTAAACTATGGCTACACCTTC. Protein sequence: CSARSGLNYGYTF.

Only a few counts were recorded for this clonotype. The genes are TRBV13 and TRBJ2-3; D is perhaps TRBD1 (5 bases). Germline CDR1 PRHDT, CDR2 FYEKMQ (reference sequence). V was clipped by 8 bases and J by 4 bases, with 13 bases between them. The CDR3 totals 13 residues. The CDR3 reads CASLRVPSDTQYF. CDR3 DNA sequence: TGTGCCAGCCTCAGGGTTCCCTCAGATACGCAGTATTTT.

This chain joins TRBV6-1 and TRBJ2-7; 10 bases are a match to TRBD2. The last part of the DNA fits TRBJ2-5 better; the J call may be wrong. The germline gives CDR1 MNHNS, CDR2 SASEGT. This CDR3 is built from 15 residues. The CDR3 region is CASSETSGTIETQYF. In DNA, the CDR3 is TGTGCCAGCAGTGAAACTAGCGGGACGATAGAGACCCAGTACTTC.

This clonotype was counted ten times or more. The gene calls are TRBV11-2 and TRBJ2-7, with D possibly being TRBD2 (6 bases). Trimming pared 1 base from V and 0 bases from J, leaving 19 bases between. CDR1 is SGHAT and CDR2 is FQNNGV in the germline V gene. This CDR3 is built from 18 residues. CDR3 sequence: CASSLVSGSRLSSYEQYF. In DNA form, the CDR3 reads TGTGCCAGCAGCTTAGTGTCCGGGAGTCGCCTTAGCTCCTACGAGCAGTACTTC.

V is TRBV7-9 and J is TRBJ2-3; D tentatively fits TRBD1 or TRBD2 (5 bases each). The germline V gene has CDR1 SEHNR and CDR2 FQNEAQ (reference sequence). V lost 5 bases and J lost 7, with 13 bases in between. The CDR3 is 13 amino acids. The CDR3 DNA reads TGTGCCAGCAGCATACTAGGGACGTATACGCAGTATTTT. This encodes CASSILGTYTQYF.

The rearrangement joins TRBV12-3 or TRBV12-4 to TRBJ2-4; 7 nucleotides align to TRBD1. The better agreement between TRBJ2-7 and the DNA end casts doubt on the J call. This CDR3 contains 14 residues. The CDR3 coding sequence is TGTGCCAGCACCTCCGACAGGGCCCTCCCCGAGCAGTACTTC. Translated: CASTSDRALPEQYF.

This clonotype has a single count. The chain combines TRBV4-1 with TRBJ1-2, with unresolved D. There are 15 residues in the CDR3. Germline CDR1 reads MGHRA; CDR2 reads YSYEKL. Trimming removed 1 base at V and 4 bases at J, with 13 bases between. The CDR3 DNA follows: TGCGCCAGCAGCCAAGTTCACAAGTTTGCCTATGGCTACACCTTC. Its protein product is CASSQVHKFAYGYTF.

This CDR3 reads CASRLRSFPQGATNEKLFF. The CDR3 DNA is TGTGCCAGCAGGCTGAGATCCTTCCCCCAGGGCGCAACTAATGAAAAACTGTTTTTT. V gene TRBV27 combines with J gene TRBJ1-4; perhaps TRBD1 as D (5 bases). V lost 6 bases to trimming and J lost 0 bases, with 23 bases between them. The CDR3 is 19 residues long. Germline lookup yields CDR1 MNHEY and CDR2 SMNVEV (reference sequence).

This clonotype was counted only a few times. The gene calls are TRBV5-1 and TRBJ2-1, with D possibly matching TRBD2 (5 bases). This CDR3 comprises 18 residues. Trimming stripped 2 bases from V and 0 bases from J, with 18 bases between. Per germline, CDR1 SGHRS and CDR2 YFSETQ. CDR3 in amino acids: CASSFTGRGLSSYNEQFF. In DNA form, the CDR3 reads TGCGCCAGCAGCTTCACGGGGAGAGGCCTAAGCTCCTACAATGAGCAGTTCTTC.

This chain joins TRBV10-3 and TRBJ2-7; D perhaps matches TRBD1 (6 bases). From germline, CDR1 is ENHRY and CDR2 SYGVKD. Trimming pared 7 bases from V and 0 bases from J, leaving 13 bases between. The CDR3 contains 14 residues. The CDR3 spells CAINPGASSYEQYF. The CDR3 DNA is TGTGCCATCAATCCAGGGGCTAGCTCCTACGAGCAGTACTTC.

This chain connects TRBV29-1 to TRBJ2-3; TRBD2 matches at 10 bases. Germline CDR1 SQVTM, CDR2 ANQGSEA. J lost 3 bases, V lost 3 bases, and 3 bases had no gene match. The CDR3 runs to 14 residues. The CDR3 loop is CSVDLAGGTDTQYF. In nucleotides, the CDR3 is TGCAGCGTTGACTTAGCGGGAGGTACAGATACGCAGTATTTT.

This clonotype has ten or more counts. The V and J genes are TRBV10-3 and TRBJ1-2, with 8 bases aligning to TRBD1. This CDR3 comprises 17 residues. V was pared by 2 bases and J by 0 bases, with 8 bases of the junction left unmatched. Germline loops: CDR1 ENHRY, CDR2 SYGVKD. The CDR3 nucleotides are TGTGCCATCAGTGAGAGGACAGGGAGTAAAGCTAACTATGGCTACACCTTC. Protein sequence: CAISERTGSKANYGYTF.

V usage is TRBV27 and J usage is TRBJ2-7, with D unclear. Trimming pared 8 bases from V and 7 bases from J, leaving 18 bases between. From germline, CDR1 is MNHEY and CDR2 SMNVEV (reference sequence). There are 13 residues in the CDR3. CDR3 in amino acids: CASALSSYNEQYF. As DNA, the CDR3 is TGTGCCAGCGCCCTCAGCTCCTACAATGAGCAGTACTTC.

There are a few counts of this clonotype. The chain carries TRBV15 and TRBJ2-3; 7 nucleotides align to TRBD2. V trimming: 0 bases; J trimming: 2 bases; junction bases outside the gene matches: 11. The CDR3 extends over 18 amino acids. The germline V gene has CDR1 LNHNV and CDR2 YYDKDF (reference sequence). In nucleotides, the CDR3 is TGTGCCACCAGCAGAGAGGTCGGTTGGGGGGGTATCACAGATACGCAGTATTTT. Encoded protein: CATSREVGWGGITDTQYF.